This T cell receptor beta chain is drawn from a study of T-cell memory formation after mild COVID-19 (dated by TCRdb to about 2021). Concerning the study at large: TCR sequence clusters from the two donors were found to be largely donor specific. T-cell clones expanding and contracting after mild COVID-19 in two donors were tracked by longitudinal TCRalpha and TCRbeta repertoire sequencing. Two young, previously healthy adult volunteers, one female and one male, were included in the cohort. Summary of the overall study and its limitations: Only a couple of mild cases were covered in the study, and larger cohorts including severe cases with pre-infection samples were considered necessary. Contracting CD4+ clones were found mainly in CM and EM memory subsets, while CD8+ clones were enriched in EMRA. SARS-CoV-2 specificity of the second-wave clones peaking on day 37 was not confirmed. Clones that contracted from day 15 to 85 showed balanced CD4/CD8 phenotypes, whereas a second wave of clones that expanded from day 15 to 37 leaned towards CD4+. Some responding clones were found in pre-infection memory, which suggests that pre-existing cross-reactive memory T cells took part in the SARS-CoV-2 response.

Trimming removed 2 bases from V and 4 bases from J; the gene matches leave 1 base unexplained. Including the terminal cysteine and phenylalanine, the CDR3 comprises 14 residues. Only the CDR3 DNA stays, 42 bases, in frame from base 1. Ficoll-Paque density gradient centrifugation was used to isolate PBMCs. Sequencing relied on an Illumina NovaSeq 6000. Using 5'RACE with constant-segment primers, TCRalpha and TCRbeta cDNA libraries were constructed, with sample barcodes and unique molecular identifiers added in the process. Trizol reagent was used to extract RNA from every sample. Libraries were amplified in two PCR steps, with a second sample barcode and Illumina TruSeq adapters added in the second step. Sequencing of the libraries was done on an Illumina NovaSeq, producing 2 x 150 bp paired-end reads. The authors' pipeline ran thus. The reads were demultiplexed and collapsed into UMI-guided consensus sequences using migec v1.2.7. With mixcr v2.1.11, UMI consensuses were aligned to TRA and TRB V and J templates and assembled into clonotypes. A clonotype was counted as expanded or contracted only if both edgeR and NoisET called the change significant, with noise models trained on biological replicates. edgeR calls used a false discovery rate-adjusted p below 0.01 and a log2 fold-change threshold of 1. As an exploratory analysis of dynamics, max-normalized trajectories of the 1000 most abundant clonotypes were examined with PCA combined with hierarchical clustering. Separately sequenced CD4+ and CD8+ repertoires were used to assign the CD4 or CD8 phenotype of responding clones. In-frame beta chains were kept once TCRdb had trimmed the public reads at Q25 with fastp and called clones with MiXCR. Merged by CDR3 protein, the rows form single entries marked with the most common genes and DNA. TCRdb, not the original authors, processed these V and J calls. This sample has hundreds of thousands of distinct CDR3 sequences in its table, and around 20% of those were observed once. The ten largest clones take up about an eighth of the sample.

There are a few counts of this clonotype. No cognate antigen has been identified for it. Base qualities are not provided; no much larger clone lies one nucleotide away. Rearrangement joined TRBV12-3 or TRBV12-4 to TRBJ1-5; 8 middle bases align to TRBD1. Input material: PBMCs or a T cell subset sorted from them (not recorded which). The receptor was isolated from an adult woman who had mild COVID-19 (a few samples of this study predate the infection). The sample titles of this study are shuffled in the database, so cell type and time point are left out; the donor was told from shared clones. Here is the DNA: TGTGCCAGCAGTTTAAGGACAGGGAATCAGCCCCAGCATTTT. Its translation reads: CASSLRTGNQPQHF.